The 16 T cell receptor beta chains below come from one sample, sequenced in a study of PD-1 blockade in classical Hodgkin lymphoma. Every one of the patients relapsed after autologous stem cell transplantation (brentuximab vedotin exposure was variable). Using immunoSEQ multiplex PCR, the repertoire was profiled, and TCRdb retains in-frame clones only, with some absent. The sample lists tens of thousands of clones; about nine tenths were seen once. Sequenced material: peripheral blood mononuclear cells (PBMCs), taken at baseline. The receptors were gathered from a human donor with classical Hodgkin lymphoma.

This rearrangement joins TRBV5-6 to TRBJ2-1; D not certain. The CDR3 runs to 12 residues. Trimming took 1 base from V and 5 from J, leaving 4 bases between them. Per germline, CDR1 SGHDT and CDR2 YYEEEE. The CDR3 sequence: CASSLSDNEQFF. CDR3 nucleotides: TGTGCCAGCAGCTTGTCAGACAATGAGCAGTTCTTC.

A remark on this clone: This sequence may be a read error, since a much larger clone differs from it by one base. This CDR3 is missing its conserved last phenylalanine or tryptophan, likely due to a read error. The J gene is TRBJ1-2, the V gene TRBV10-3, with D unclear. The length of the CDR3 is 15 residues. With 0 bases removed from V and 5 bases from J, the gap between germline ends came to 13 bases. Germline-derived CDR1 and CDR2 are ENHRY and SYGVKD. This CDR3 reads CAISESSEMLYGYTL. The CDR3 nucleotides read TGTGCCATCAGTGAGTCGAGTGAGATGCTTTATGGCTACACCCTC.

The V gene is TRBV18, the J gene TRBJ2-6, with D hard to call. V lost 1 base, J lost 0 bases, and 7 bases lay in between. Germline lookup yields CDR1 KGHSH and CDR2 LQKENI. The CDR3 is 16 residues long. The CDR3, as DNA: TGTGCCAGCTCACCACAAAGGAACTCTGGGGCCAACGTCCTGACTTTC. Encoded protein: CASSPQRNSGANVLTF.

The chain is built from TRBV7-6 and TRBJ2-5; the match to TRBD1 covers 9 bases. The end of the DNA fits TRBJ2-7 better, so the J call may be wrong. The CDR3 loop spans 14 amino acids. Germline values: CDR1 SGHVS, CDR2 FNYEAQ. CDR3 region: CASSVGTGRYEQYF. DNA of the CDR3: TGTGCCAGCAGCGTGGGGACAGGGAGGTACGAGCAGTACTTC.

This chain's CDR3 is CARSPRGALQGKTAGNTIYF. CDR3 sequence (DNA): TGTGCCAGAAGCCCGAGGGGGGCCCTACAGGGAAAGACAGCTGGAAACACCATATATTTT. The J gene is TRBJ1-3, the V gene TRBV5-3; D perhaps matches TRBD1 (6 bases). TRBV5-3 is given ORF status, its function remaining uncertain. Trimming cost V 4 bases and J 2 bases, with 28 bases left between them. The CDR3 covers 20 residues.

The rearrangement joins TRBV7-2 to TRBJ2-7, with D unresolved. This CDR3 spans 14 amino acids. Germline V gene data show CDR1 as SGHTA and CDR2 as FQGNSA. V gave up 4 bases and J gave up 3 bases, with 13 bases separating them. The CDR3 DNA is TGTGCCAGCAGCTCAAACGACGGTCGCTACGAGCAGTACTTC. It is translated as CASSSNDGRYEQYF.

The V and J genes are TRBV19 and TRBJ2-7; a possible D gene is TRBD2 (5 bases). V dropped 5 bases and J dropped 3 bases, with 14 bases sitting between them. Germline values: CDR1 LNHDA, CDR2 SQIVND (reference sequence). The CDR3 extends over 14 amino acids. This CDR3 reads CASSPVEGFYEQYF. The CDR3 bases are TGTGCCAGTAGTCCGGTAGAGGGTTTCTACGAGCAGTACTTC. The whole variable domain, filled in from reference TRBV19 and TRBJ2-7, reads DGGITQSPKYLFRKEGQNVTLSCEQNLNHDAMYWYRQDPGQGLRLIYYSQIVNDFQKGDIAEGYSVSREKKESFPLTVTSAQKNPTAFYLCASSPVEGFYEQYFGPGTRLTVT.

The V and J genes are TRBV2 and TRBJ2-7, with 7 positions matching TRBD1. V trimming: 3 bases; J trimming: 5 bases; junction bases outside the gene matches: 16. In germline, CDR1 is SNHLY, CDR2 FYNNEI. CDR3 length: 17 amino acids. The CDR3 here is CASSEWPVQGDPHEQYF. The CDR3 DNA follows: TGTGCCAGCAGTGAGTGGCCAGTCCAGGGGGATCCCCACGAGCAGTACTTC.

V usage is TRBV5-1 and J usage is TRBJ2-1, with D perhaps being TRBD1 or TRBD2 (5 bases each). Germline V gene data show CDR1 as SGHRS and CDR2 as YFSETQ. The length of the CDR3 is 14 residues. Trimming removed 0 bases from V and 9 bases from J, with 13 bases in between. The CDR3 sequence is CASSLAGTTGEQFF. The CDR3 DNA reads as TGCGCCAGCAGCTTGGCCGGGACCACGGGTGAGCAGTTCTTC.

The V gene is TRBV14, the J gene TRBJ2-7, with 9 nucleotides matching TRBD1. The J segment lost 3 bases and the V segment lost 1 base, leaving 4 bases of the junction unmatched. The CDR3 consists of 15 residues. Germline values: CDR1 SGHDN, CDR2 FVKESK. The CDR3 nucleotides are TGTGCCAGCAGCCAAGGTGGGACAGGGTTCTACGAGCAGTACTTC. Its protein is CASSQGGTGFYEQYF.

This clone showed up just a few times. The chain joins TRBV27 to TRBJ1-5, with a tentative D call TRBD1 (6 bases). In germline, CDR1 is MNHEY, CDR2 SMNVEV (reference sequence). Between the trimmed V and J ends, which lost 2 bases and 1 base, there was a span of 6 bases. The CDR3 spans 14 residues. The CDR3 loop reads CASSLQGSNQPQHF. The CDR3 DNA reads TGTGCCAGCAGTTTACAGGGGAGCAATCAGCCCCAGCATTTT.

The chain links TRBV10-3 to TRBJ1-2, with 7 positions matching TRBD1. Germline V gene data show CDR1 as ENHRY and CDR2 as SYGVKD. With V trimmed by 5 bases and J by 4 bases, 10 bases remained unmatched. This CDR3 comprises 15 residues. CDR3: CAISSPSRDSYGYTF. The CDR3 DNA reads as TGTGCCATCAGTTCGCCTTCCCGGGACAGCTATGGCTACACCTTC.

This sequence joins TRBV19 and TRBJ1-1; D unresolved. The V end was cut by 3 bases, the J end by 2 bases, with 10 bases between. In germline, CDR1 is LNHDA, CDR2 SQIVND (reference sequence). The CDR3 has 14 amino acids. CDR3 bases: TGTGCCAGTAGTATGATGGGATTAAACACTGAAGCTTTCTTT. Translating it yields CASSMMGLNTEAFF.

Only one count was recorded for this clone. V is TRBV7-6 and J is TRBJ2-3; D is perhaps TRBD2 (7 bases). The CDR3 runs to 16 residues. V dropped 3 bases and J dropped 2 bases, with 15 bases sitting between them. The germline gives CDR1 SGHVS, CDR2 FNYEAQ. This CDR3 reads CASSLAGEGDTDTQYF. For the CDR3, the DNA is TGTGCCAGCAGCTTGGCAGGGGAGGGAGACACAGATACGCAGTATTTT.

The chain employs TRBV6-5 and TRBJ1-4, with 7 bases identical to TRBD1. V was clipped by 4 bases and J by 0 bases; unmatched bases: 5. The CDR3 runs 16 residues. Looked up from germline, CDR1 is MNHEY and CDR2 is SVGAGI. This chain's CDR3 is CASSLYRGATNEKLFF. The CDR3 DNA is TGTGCCAGCAGTTTATACAGGGGTGCAACTAATGAAAAACTGTTTTTT.

The chain is built from TRBV7-6 and TRBJ2-5; D is undetermined. Trimming shortened V by 4 bases and J by 1 base, and 10 bases separated the two germline ends. The CDR3 runs to 14 residues. The germline gives CDR1 SGHVS, CDR2 FNYEAQ. CDR3 residues: CASSSRGPQETQYF. In DNA form, the CDR3 reads TGTGCCAGCAGCTCCCGTGGACCCCAAGAGACCCAGTACTTC.